The present entry profiles one TCR beta chain with its context. The data originate from a study of shared T cell receptors in the human thymus. Repertoires were generated with immunoSEQ multiplex PCR, while TCRdb's copy carries only in-frame clones and drops some. Among approximately 580,000 clones listed, approximately 78% were seen once. Germline V lookup: CDR1 SGHVS, CDR2 FQNEAQ. Trimming shortened V by 5 bases and J by 4 bases, and 26 bases separated the two germline ends. The CDR3 sequence is 18 residues long. These same data were also listed under a study on human thymus T cells. That publication notes: Resections were taken during corrective heart surgery, and the thymus tissue came from these. Thymic and blood repertoires appeared to show biased V and J gene usage. Overlap was high between thymic repertoires from unrelated individuals, as reported in related research.

The chain uses TRBV7-8 and TRBJ2-5; D perhaps matches TRBD2 (5 bases). This TCR was sampled from a boy in the first two years of life with a congenital heart defect. The material sequenced was thymocytes. CDR3: CASSNRRTDIFHAETQYF. Written as DNA, the CDR3 is TGTGCCAGCAGCAACCGGAGGACGGATATCTTTCACGCAGAGACCCAGTACTTC.